In this sample, the clone carrying this T cell receptor beta chain turned up a few times. Its cognate antigen is unknown. This sample is part of a study of long-term antiretroviral therapy in people with HIV. Study-wide background: The 2015 recommendation for immediate ART came about a decade after the earliest samples.

Study results and caveats: Those clones which expanded before ART made up the dominant part of the repertoire at all time points. Subsequent to ART, diversity was augmented yet persisted below that of transplant donor controls.

Researchers ran immunoSEQ v3.0 at survey level. Sequencing aimed to cover about 40,000-55,000 T-cell genomes per sample. Generated by immunoSEQ multiplex PCR, the TCRdb table keeps only in-frame clones and is missing some. The sample records some 17,000 clones, about 80% being singletons. V lost 4 bases, J lost 7 bases, and 14 bases stayed unmatched. CDR1 SGDLS and CDR2 YYNGEE come from the germline V gene. This CDR3 contains 16 residues. The receptor was derived from a man between 18 and 29 years old with HIV. This chain links TRBV9 with TRBJ1-2, with TRBD1 identical over 9 bases. The sequenced sample was unsorted PBMCs, obtained 0.1 years after starting antiretroviral therapy. The CDR3 DNA follows: TGTGCCAGCAGCCAAGGGGGGACAGGGAGTGTCATTGGCTACACCTTC. This encodes CASSQGGTGSVIGYTF.